These 8 T cell receptor beta chains share one sample of origin, sequenced in a study of CD8+ T cells in alopecia areata. Reverse transcribed after extraction, RNA yielded cDNA as the sequencing template. Using immunoSEQ multiplex PCR, the repertoire was profiled, and TCRdb retains in-frame clones only, with some absent. Of about 14,000 clones listed, 55% to 70% are singletons. Alopecia areata patients gave lesional scalp punch biopsies and peripheral blood samples. The sequenced sample was skin, obtained at week 0. These receptors were taken from a human donor with alopecia areata.

The chain joins TRBV7-8 to TRBJ1-1, with a weak D call TRBD1 (5 bases). Germline V lookup: CDR1 SGHVS, CDR2 FQNEAQ. This CDR3 is built from 15 residues. V was trimmed by 4 bases and J by 1 base, leaving 13 bases between them. CDR3 residues: CASSSLMGGNTEAFF. CDR3 DNA sequence: TGTGCCAGCAGCTCACTCATGGGGGGGAACACTGAAGCTTTCTTT.

V gene TRBV7-2 combines with J gene TRBJ2-7; D unresolved. The CDR3 runs 12 residues. V dropped 5 bases and J dropped 3 bases, with 8 bases sitting between them. CDR1 is SGHTA and CDR2 is FQGNSA in the germline V gene. CDR3 sequence reads: CASSEHGYEQYF. DNA for the CDR3: TGTGCCAGCAGCGAGCACGGCTACGAGCAGTACTTC.

J is TRBJ2-4 and V is TRBV4-1; 8 bases fit TRBD2. Losses at the gene ends were 8 bases for V and 8 bases for J; bases not matched to a gene: 14. CDR1 MGHRA and CDR2 YSYEKL come from the germline V gene. The CDR3 runs 15 residues. The DNA for the CDR3 is TGCGCCAGCTCTGATTTAACGGGGGGGCGGGACATTCAGTACTTC. Protein sequence: CASSDLTGGRDIQYF.

The genes are TRBV28 and TRBJ2-2; 10 bases are a match to TRBD1. There are 17 residues in the CDR3. CDR1 is MDHEN and CDR2 is SYDVKM in the germline V gene. Trimming removed 4 bases from V and 4 bases from J; junction bases left unmatched: 9. The CDR3 DNA reads TGTGCCAGCAGTTCACGATGGGACAGGGGTAGCACCGGGGAGCTGTTTTTT. Amino acids: CASSSRWDRGSTGELFF.

The V call is TRBV11-2, the J call TRBJ2-7; D is unclear. Germline CDR1 SGHAT, CDR2 FQNNGV. The CDR3 is made up of 15 amino acids. Trimming cost V 1 base and J 1 base, with 11 bases left between them. CDR3 residues: CASSLGVIPSYEQYF. As DNA, the CDR3 is TGTGCCAGCAGCTTAGGGGTGATCCCTTCCTACGAGCAGTACTTC.

Written as DNA, the CDR3 is TGTGCCAGCAGCTTGGCGGACAGCCGGTGGACCTTC. It codes for CASSLADSRWTF. This chain connects TRBV5-4 to TRBJ1-2; D is possibly TRBD1 (6 bases). Germline-derived CDR1 and CDR2 are SGHNT and YYREEE (reference sequence). The CDR3 contains 12 residues. The V end lost 0 bases, the J end lost 14 bases, and 14 bases lay between the germline ends.

In its sample, this clone ranks as medium-sized. The chain combines TRBV5-1 with TRBJ2-7; tentatively, D is TRBD2 (6 bases). CDR3 length: 14 amino acids. V dropped 0 bases and J dropped 4 bases, with 11 bases sitting between them. Germline V gene data show CDR1 as SGHRS and CDR2 as YFSETQ. CDR3 in DNA: TGCGCCAGCAGCTTGGTTGGCGGGGATTACGAGCAGTACTTC. This codes for CASSLVGGDYEQYF.

This chain links TRBV28 with TRBJ2-1; tentatively, D is TRBD2 (6 bases). The CDR3 totals 14 residues. Per the germline V gene, CDR1 is MDHEN and CDR2 is SYDVKM. Trimming left V 6 bases short and J 0 bases short, with 9 bases between. The CDR3 DNA follows: TGTGCCAGCAGCCGGGGGATCTCCTACAATGAGCAGTTCTTC. Translating gives CASSRGISYNEQFF.